Below, 20 T cell receptor beta chains from the same sample are listed, as sequenced in a study of molecular identifiers for immune sequencing clone quantification. TCRdb used MiXCR to reprocess the PCR reads, holding one entry per CDR3 protein. The repertoire includes approximately 320,000 distinct CDR3 sequences, over 20% of them detected once, and 0.65% to 0.95% sits in the top ten. Input material: naive CD8+ T cells from blood, with Jurkat cell RNA spiked in. Subset indicated: FACS-sorted CD8+CD4-CCR7+CD45RA+ naive T cells. The receptors shown here come from a human donor in good health. Some libraries in this study had Jurkat cell RNA spiked in.

This clonotype was seen only once. An end of the junction differs from the germline gene, which may be a read error. This chain links TRBV30 with TRBJ1-5; D is unclear. Germline V lookup: CDR1 GTSNPN, CDR2 SVGIG (reference sequence). The CDR3 consists of 15 residues. The DNA for the CDR3 is TGTGCCCGGAGTGTACGGAACCGTGGAGACCAGCCCCAGCATTTT. Amino acid sequence: CARSVRNRGDQPQHF.

V and J are TRBV7-2 and TRBJ2-1; D possibly corresponds to TRBD2 (6 bases). V shed 1 base and J shed 15 bases, with 13 bases lying between them. Germline V gene data show CDR1 as SGHTA and CDR2 as FQGNSA. The CDR3 consists of 12 residues. The CDR3 coding sequence is TGTGCCAGCAGCTTAGTCGGGACTTGGGCGTTCTTC. As protein: CASSLVGTWAFF.

As for this clonotype: A much larger clone lies a single base off, so this may be a read error. As the CDR3 is not closed by the conserved phenylalanine or tryptophan, this likely results from a read error. The chain links TRBV24-1 to TRBJ2-1, with D hard to call. The length of the CDR3 is 13 residues. CDR1 and CDR2 from the germline V gene are KGHDR and SFDVKD. Trimming pared 0 bases from V and 7 bases from J, leaving 6 bases between. The CDR3 DNA sequence: TGTGCCACCAGTGATTTGCTCCGGAATGAGCAGTTCTCC. Protein product: CATSDLLRNEQFS.

Of note for this clonotype: A much larger clone sits a single nucleotide away, making a read error possible. The V call is TRBV9, the J call TRBJ2-7; D call uncertain. The CDR3 is 15 amino acids. Trimming pared 2 bases from V and 2 bases from J, leaving 14 bases between. Per germline, CDR1 SGDLS and CDR2 YYNGEE. The CDR3 spells CASSVEVSEAYEQYF. The CDR3 DNA is TGTGCCAGCAGCGTCGAGGTCAGTGAGGCCTACGAGCAGTACTTC.

This clonotype was recorded a few times. J is TRBJ2-7 and V is TRBV28; D is perhaps TRBD1 or TRBD2 (6 bases each). The ends were cut back, 2 bases at V and 13 bases at J, with 15 bases in the middle. The CDR3 consists of 12 residues. CDR1 is MDHEN and CDR2 is SYDVKM in the germline V gene. The DNA for the CDR3 is TGTGCCAGCAGTTTAAGGCGGGGACATTATTACTTC. This sequence encodes CASSLRRGHYYF.

This clonotype was seen a few times. This chain joins TRBV6-5 and TRBJ2-5, with 11 bases fitting TRBD2. The length of the CDR3 is 15 residues. Germline V gene sequence: CDR1 MNHEY, CDR2 SVGAGI. The ends lost 5 bases at V and 3 bases at J; junction bases unmatched: 5. The CDR3 nucleotides read TGTGCCAGCAGTCCACTAGCGGGAGAGGAAGAGACCCAGTACTTC. Protein sequence: CASSPLAGEEETQYF.

The sample holds a few counts of this clonotype. This chain uses TRBV5-4 with TRBJ2-5; 7 bases align to TRBD1. Germline V gene sequence: CDR1 SGHNT, CDR2 YYREEE (reference sequence). The CDR3 spans 14 residues. V shed 2 bases and J 2 bases; nucleotides not matched to a gene: 3. CDR3 nucleotide sequence: TGTGCCAGCAGCTTAGGGGACAGTCAAGAGACCCAGTACTTC. Protein product: CASSLGDSQETQYF.

This clonotype was observed many times. The rearrangement joins TRBV7-2 to TRBJ2-1; 10 nucleotides match TRBD2. V trimming: 7 bases; J trimming: 8 bases; junction bases outside the gene matches: 8. CDR1 is SGHTA, CDR2 FQGNSA, per germline. The CDR3 contains 14 residues. In DNA form, the CDR3 reads TGTGCCAGCACTCATGGACTAGCGGATTATGAGCAGTTCTTC. Its translation: CASTHGLADYEQFF.

This clonotype was recorded at least ten times. The J gene is TRBJ2-5, the V gene TRBV12-3 or TRBV12-4; D is possibly TRBD1 or TRBD2 (6 bases each). V lost 4 bases, J lost 0 bases, and 12 bases lay in between. The CDR3 totals 15 residues. Here the CDR3 DNA reads TGTGCCAGCAGTTCCCGGAGGGGGAACCAAGAGACCCAGTACTTC. Translated: CASSSRRGNQETQYF.

The genes are TRBV7-9 and TRBJ1-4; unclear D gene. With 1 base removed from V and 8 bases from J, the gap between germline ends came to 11 bases. The germline CDR1 and CDR2 sequences are SEHNR and FQNEAQ (reference sequence). CDR3 length: 14 residues. CDR3 region: CASSLDGYYEKLFF. The DNA of the CDR3 is TGTGCCAGCAGCTTAGATGGGTATTACGAAAAACTGTTTTTT. Using reference TRBV7-9 and TRBJ1-4 for the parts outside the CDR3, the full variable domain is DTGVSQNPRHKITKRGQNVTFRCDPISEHNRLYWYRQTLGQGPEFLTYFQNEAQLEKSRLLSDRFSAERPKGSFSTLEIQRTEQGDSAMYLCASSLDGYYEKLFFGSGTQLSVL.

The sample holds many counts of this clonotype. This rearrangement joins TRBV6-2 or TRBV6-3 to TRBJ1-1; D is possibly TRBD1 (5 bases). The length of the CDR3 is 14 residues. Germline V gives CDR1 MNHEY, CDR2 SVGEGT. The V end was cut by 7 bases, the J end by 1 base, with 13 bases between. Written as DNA, the CDR3 is TGTGCCAGCACCAAAGGGGTGTCGAACACTGAAGCTTTCTTT. It codes for CASTKGVSNTEAFF.

This chain joins TRBV4-1 and TRBJ2-2, with a weak D call TRBD2 (5 bases). Germline CDR1 MGHRA, CDR2 YSYEKL. The V gene lost 1 base and the J gene lost 5 bases, with 8 bases spanning the gap. The CDR3 has 14 amino acids. CDR3 loop: CASSQGPGTGELFF. The CDR3 coding sequence is TGCGCCAGCAGCCAAGGGCCGGGGACCGGGGAGCTGTTTTTT.

Many counts were recorded for this clonotype. The chain is built from TRBV29-1 and TRBJ2-5; D is ambiguous. CDR3 length: 11 amino acids. Per germline, CDR1 SQVTM and CDR2 ANQGSEA. V was clipped by 4 bases and J by 5 bases, with 8 bases between them. This chain's CDR3 is CSVVVYETQYF. In DNA, the CDR3 is TGCAGCGTTGTAGTCTACGAGACCCAGTACTTC.

This clonotype was counted at least ten times. V and J are TRBV28 and TRBJ2-7; unclear D gene. This CDR3 spans 14 amino acids. Trimming took 5 bases from V and 2 from J, leaving 13 bases between them. CDR1 is MDHEN, CDR2 SYDVKM, per germline. The CDR3 reads CASSQLALTYEQYF. Here the CDR3 DNA reads TGTGCCAGCAGTCAGTTAGCCCTTACCTACGAGCAGTACTTC. The full variable domain, its missing parts supplied by reference TRBV28 and TRBJ2-7, is DVKVTQSSRYLVKRTGEKVFLECVQDMDHENMFWYRQDPGLGLRLIYFSYDVKMKEKGDIPEGYSVSREKKERFSLILESASTNQTSMYLCASSQLALTYEQYFGPGTRLTVT.

This sequence joins TRBV5-1 and TRBJ1-3; D is unclear. Between the trimmed V and J ends, which lost 2 bases and 4 bases, there was a span of 13 bases. From germline, CDR1 is SGHRS and CDR2 YFSETQ. The CDR3 covers 15 residues. Here the CDR3 reads CASSFPGVSGNTIYF. Here the CDR3 DNA reads TGCGCCAGCAGCTTCCCTGGGGTGTCCGGAAACACCATATATTTT.

This rearrangement joins TRBV20-1 to TRBJ2-3; TRBD2 matches at 7 bases. The CDR3 sequence is 15 residues long. Germline loops: CDR1 DFQATT, CDR2 SNEGSKA (reference sequence). After removal of 2 bases from V and 1 base from J, the junction contained 6 bases not matched to a gene. CDR3 DNA: TGCAGTGCTAGAAGTCTTGCGGGAGGCACAGATACGCAGTATTTT. It translates to CSARSLAGGTDTQYF.

As to this clonotype: One end of the junction varies from germline; a read error may be responsible. V and J are TRBV15 and TRBJ2-3; D is perhaps TRBD2 (7 bases). CDR3 length: 15 residues. Per germline, CDR1 LNHNV and CDR2 YYDKDF (reference sequence). The CDR3 nucleotides read TGTGCCCCCAGCAGATTGAGGGAGGGGGCAGATACGCAGTATTTT. Amino acid sequence: CAPSRLREGADTQYF.

This clonotype has ten or more counts. This chain joins TRBV30 and TRBJ2-7, with D uncertain. V lost 3 bases and J 3 bases, leaving 12 bases between the germline ends. Germline V gene lookup returns CDR1 GTSNPN and CDR2 SVGIG (reference sequence). The CDR3 contains 13 residues. CDR3 region: CAWSPDANYEQYF. Here the CDR3 DNA reads TGTGCCTGGAGCCCCGACGCAAACTACGAGCAGTACTTC.

In regard to this clonotype: Being one base from a much bigger clone, this may be a read error. The genes are TRBV5-6 and TRBJ1-5; no definite D call. The CDR3 consists of 15 residues. The V gene's germline CDR1 is SGHDT and CDR2 YYEEEE. V was shortened by 4 bases and J by 6 bases, with 17 bases between the two germline ends. The CDR3 region is CASSVTVYGGQPQHF. CDR3 DNA sequence: TGTGCCAGCAGCGTCACAGTGTACGGTGGTCAGCCCCAGCATTTT.

A few counts support this clonotype. The CDR3 sequence: CASSWTGGGAVDRDTQYF. CDR3 bases: TGTGCCAGCAGCTGGACTGGCGGGGGGGCGGTAGACCGGGATACGCAGTATTTT. The V call is TRBV5-5, the J call TRBJ2-3; 9 bases are a match to TRBD2. Germline-derived CDR1 and CDR2 are SGHKS and YYEKEE (reference sequence). The CDR3 sequence is 18 residues long. V lost 3 bases and J lost 6; bases outside the gene matches: 17.